The sequence of this T cell receptor beta chain was determined in a study of blood T cell repertoires in COVID-19. Study information: COVID-19 samples collected from the United States, Italy and Spain covered acute and convalescent phases.

Germline V gene data show CDR1 as LGHDT and CDR2 as YNNKEL (reference sequence). CDR3 length equals 15 residues. Trimming removed 1 base from V and 6 bases from J, with 16 bases in between. Sequencing used immunoSEQ multiplex PCR; TCRdb keeps in-frame clones, though not all of them. This table has 220,000 or so clones, less than 90% appearing once. This clone was found once. V gene TRBV3-1 (or the pseudogene TRBV3-2) combines with J gene TRBJ2-7; perhaps TRBD2 as D (5 bases). The receptor was isolated from a middle-aged woman who had recovered from COVID-19. The specimen sequenced was PBMCs or T cells enriched from blood (not recorded which). The CDR3 sequence is CASSQVGGAAGEQYF. The CDR3 nucleotides read TGTGCCAGCAGCCAAGTTGGAGGAGCGGCCGGCGAGCAGTACTTC.